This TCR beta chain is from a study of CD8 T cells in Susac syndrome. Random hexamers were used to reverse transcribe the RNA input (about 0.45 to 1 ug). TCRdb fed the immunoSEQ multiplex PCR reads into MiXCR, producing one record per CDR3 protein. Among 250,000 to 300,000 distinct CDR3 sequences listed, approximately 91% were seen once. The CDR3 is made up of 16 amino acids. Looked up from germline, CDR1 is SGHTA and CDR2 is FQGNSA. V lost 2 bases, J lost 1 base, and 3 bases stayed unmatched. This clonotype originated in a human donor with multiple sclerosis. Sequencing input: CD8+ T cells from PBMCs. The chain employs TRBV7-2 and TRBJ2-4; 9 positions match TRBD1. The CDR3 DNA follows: TGTGCCAGCAGCTTAACGGACAGGGGTGCCAAAAACATTCAGTACTTC. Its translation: CASSLTDRGAKNIQYF. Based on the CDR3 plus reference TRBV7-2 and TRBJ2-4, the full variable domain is GAGVSQSPSNKVTEKGKDVELRCDPISGHTALYWYRQSLGQGLEFLIYFQGNSAPDKSGLPSDRFSAERTGGSVSTLTIQRTQQEDSAVYLCASSLTDRGAKNIQYFGAGTRLSVL.